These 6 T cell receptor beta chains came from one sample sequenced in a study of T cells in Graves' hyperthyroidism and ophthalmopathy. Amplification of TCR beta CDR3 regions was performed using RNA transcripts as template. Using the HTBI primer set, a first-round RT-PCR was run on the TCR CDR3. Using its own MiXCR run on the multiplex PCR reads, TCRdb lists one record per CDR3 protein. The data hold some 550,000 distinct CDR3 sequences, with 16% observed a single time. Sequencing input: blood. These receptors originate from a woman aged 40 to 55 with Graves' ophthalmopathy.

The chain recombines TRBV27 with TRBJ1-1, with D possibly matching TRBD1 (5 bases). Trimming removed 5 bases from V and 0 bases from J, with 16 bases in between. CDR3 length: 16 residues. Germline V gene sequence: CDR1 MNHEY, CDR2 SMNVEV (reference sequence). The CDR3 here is CASSGGGVALNTEAFF. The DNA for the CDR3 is TGTGCCAGCAGTGGGGGGGGGGTCGCCTTGAACACTGAAGCTTTCTTT.

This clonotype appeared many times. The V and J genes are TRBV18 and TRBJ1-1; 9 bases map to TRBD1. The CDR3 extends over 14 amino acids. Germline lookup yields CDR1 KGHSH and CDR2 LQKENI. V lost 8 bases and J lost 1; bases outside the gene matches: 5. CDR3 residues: CASSPGQGNTEAFF. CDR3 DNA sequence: TGTGCCAGCAGCCCGGGACAGGGGAACACTGAAGCTTTCTTT.

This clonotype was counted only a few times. The CDR3 is CASSYMGRSGPWAGELFF. The CDR3 DNA sequence: TGTGCCAGCAGTTACATGGGACGTTCCGGGCCATGGGCCGGGGAGCTGTTTTTT. The J gene is TRBJ2-2, the V gene TRBV6-5; D may match TRBD1 or TRBD2 (5 bases each). Germline V gives CDR1 MNHEY, CDR2 SVGAGI. This CDR3 is 18 amino acids long. The germline V and J ends were trimmed by 2 bases and 6 bases, with 22 bases remaining between them.

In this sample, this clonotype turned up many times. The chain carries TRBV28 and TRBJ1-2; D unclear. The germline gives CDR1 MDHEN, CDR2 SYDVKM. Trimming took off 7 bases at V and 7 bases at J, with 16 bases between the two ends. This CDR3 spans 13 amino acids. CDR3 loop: CASKGRVASGYTF. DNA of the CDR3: TGTGCCAGCAAAGGGAGGGTGGCGAGTGGCTACACCTTC.

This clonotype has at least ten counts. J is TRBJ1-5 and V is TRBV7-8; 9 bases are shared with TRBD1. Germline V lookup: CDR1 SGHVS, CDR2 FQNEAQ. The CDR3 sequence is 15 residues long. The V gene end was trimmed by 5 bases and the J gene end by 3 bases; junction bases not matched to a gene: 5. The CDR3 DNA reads TGTGCCAGCAGCGGACAGGGGAGCCTCAATCAGCCCCAGCATTTT. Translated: CASSGQGSLNQPQHF.

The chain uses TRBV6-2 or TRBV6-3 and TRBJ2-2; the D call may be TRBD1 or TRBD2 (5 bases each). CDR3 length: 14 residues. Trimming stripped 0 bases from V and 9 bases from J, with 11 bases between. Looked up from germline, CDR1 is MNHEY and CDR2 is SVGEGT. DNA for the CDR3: TGTGCCAGCAGTTACTCGACTCGGGGCCGGGAGCTGTTTTTT. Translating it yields CASSYSTRGRELFF.